In its sample, the clone carrying this TCR beta chain was seen a few times. The template used for profiling TCR beta VDJ and CDR3 was genomic DNA. Via MiXCR, TCRdb re-called the reads, giving one row per CDR3 protein. Seen here are about 210,000 distinct CDR3 sequences, 34% observed once, and the top ten hold 1% to 1.3%. The data originate from a study of CD8+CD57+ T cells in acquired aplastic anemia. Whole-study context: The study obtained an average of roughly 3 ug of DNA from sorted CD4+ and CD8+ cells.

Germline V lookup: CDR1 SGHRS, CDR2 YFSETQ. CDR3 length: 13 residues. Trimming left V 0 bases short and J 8 bases short, with 11 bases between. This chain joins TRBV5-1 and TRBJ1-2, with TRBD1 as a possible D gene (5 bases). The receptor was derived from a human donor in good health, serving as a control. The specimen sequenced was sorted CD4+, CD8+, or CD8+CD57+ T cells (not recorded which) from PBMCs. CDR3 DNA sequence: TGCGCCAGCAGCTTGGAGGGGAAAAACGGCTACACCTTC. It translates to CASSLEGKNGYTF.